A single sample is the source of the 29 T cell receptor beta chains below, sequenced in a study of CD8+CD57+ T cells in acquired aplastic anemia. Genomic DNA, the template, was used for profiling of the TCR beta VDJ and CDR3. TCRdb called the reads again in MiXCR, with one record for every CDR3 protein. Among roughly 260,000 distinct CDR3 sequences listed, more than 40% were seen once. Sequencing involved patients with CD8+CD57+ cell expansion previously shown by flow cytometry. The specimen was sorted CD4+, CD8+, or CD8+CD57+ T cells (not recorded which) from PBMCs. Source of these receptors: a human donor with aplastic anemia.

In its sample, this clonotype was seen a few times. The chain recombines TRBV6-2 or TRBV6-3 with TRBJ2-1, with D possibly being TRBD2 (5 bases). This CDR3 contains 15 residues. Deletions cut 4 bases from V and 12 bases from J, with 22 bases between. Germline loops: CDR1 MNHEY, CDR2 SVGEGT. For the CDR3, the DNA is TGTGCCAGCAGTTTATCGTCGAGGGCGGGTCTAGGGCAGTTCTTC. Protein: CASSLSSRAGLGQFF.

Notes on this clonotype: The DNA is left out, because the CDR3 cannot be placed on it with certainty; the CDR3 is given as TCRdb lists it. The rearrangement links TRBV7-9 to TRBJ2-6. Germline CDR1 SEHNR, CDR2 FQNEAQ (reference sequence). The CDR3 region is 16 residues in length, termini included. The CDR3 here is CASSQDVGSGANVLSF.

The chain carries TRBV5-5 and TRBJ2-7, with 7 bases lining up with TRBD2. Unmatched junction bases numbered 9, after V lost 5 bases and J lost 4 bases. Germline assignment: CDR1 SGHKS and CDR2 YYEKEE (reference sequence). The CDR3 is 14 residues long. The CDR3 region is CASRGLAASYEQYV. The CDR3 bases are TGTGCCAGCAGAGGGCTAGCGGCTTCTTACGAGCAGTACGTC.

This sequence joins TRBV7-2 and TRBJ2-7, with D hard to call. Germline values: CDR1 SGHTA, CDR2 FQGNSA. There are 13 residues in the CDR3. V lost 3 bases and J 3 bases, leaving 9 bases between the germline ends. Here the CDR3 reads CASSFGPFYEQYF. The CDR3 DNA reads as TGTGCCAGCAGCTTCGGGCCTTTCTACGAGCAGTACTTC.

The genes are TRBV20-1 and TRBJ1-2; D is undetermined. This CDR3 is built from 12 residues. With 0 bases removed from V and 2 bases from J, the gap between germline ends came to 4 bases. Germline CDR1 is DFQATT and CDR2 is SNEGSKA (reference sequence). As DNA, the CDR3 is TGCAGTGCTAGAGACCAGAACTATGGCTACACCTTC. Amino acid sequence: CSARDQNYGYTF.

The sample holds many counts of this clonotype. This chain connects TRBV10-1 to TRBJ2-5; D gene unclear. The CDR3 extends over 14 amino acids. Germline CDR1 is WNHNN and CDR2 is SYGVQD (reference sequence). The V and J ends lost 0 bases and 2 bases respectively, with 7 bases between them. CDR3 in DNA: TGCGCCAGCAGTGAGTCAGGGTTTCAAGAGACCCAGTACTTC. Its translation is CASSESGFQETQYF.

This clonotype has more than one count but fewer than ten. A read error may account for a junction end that differs from germline. The gene calls are TRBV9 and TRBJ1-1; D unclear. Looked up from germline, CDR1 is SGDLS and CDR2 is YYNGEE. This CDR3 has 15 residues. The CDR3 DNA reads TGTGCCAGCGGCGTCCGGGCAGATATGAACACTGAAGCTTTCTTT. It encodes CASGVRADMNTEAFF. The entire variable domain, with the rest obtained from reference TRBV9 and TRBJ1-1, is as follows: DSGVTQTPKHLITATGQRVTLRCSPRSGDLSVYWYQQSLDQGLQFLIQYYNGEERAKGNILERFSAQQFPDLHSELNLSSLELGDSALYFCASGVRADMNTEAFFGQGTRLTVV.

Details on this clonotype: This may stem from a read error, because a much larger clone lies one nucleotide away. The rearrangement uses TRBV4-3 and TRBJ2-3, with 9 bases that match TRBD2. Trimming removed 0 bases from V and 5 bases from J; junction bases left unmatched: 9. Germline V gene lookup returns CDR1 LGHNA and CDR2 YSLEER. CDR3 length: 17 amino acids. The CDR3 bases are TGCGCCAGCAGCCAAGATGGGGCGGCGGGAGGGGTAGATACGCAGTATTTT. Translation: CASSQDGAAGGVDTQYF.

This clonotype was recorded many times. The V call is TRBV5-6, the J call TRBJ2-7; 9 bases fit TRBD2. The CDR3 has 15 residues. The germline CDR1 and CDR2 sequences are SGHDT and YYEEEE. With 1 base clipped from V and 3 bases from J, the junction kept 5 bases outside the gene matches. The CDR3 nucleotides are TGTGCCAGCAGCTTGTACACTAGCGGGTTCTACGAGCAGTACTTC. This gives the protein CASSLYTSGFYEQYF.

The J gene is TRBJ2-1, the V gene TRBV15; 7 nucleotides align to TRBD1. J lost 10 bases, V lost 1 base, and 1 base had no gene match. Germline CDR1 reads LNHNV; CDR2 reads YYDKDF (reference sequence). The CDR3 contains 12 residues. CDR3 region: CATSRAGQEQFF. The CDR3 region has the DNA TGTGCCACCAGCAGAGCGGGACAGGAGCAGTTCTTC.

This clonotype turned up a few times. This chain connects TRBV14 to TRBJ1-2; tentative D call: TRBD1 (5 bases). The CDR3 sequence is 15 residues long. CDR1 and CDR2 (germline): SGHDN, FVKESK. V gave up 5 bases and J gave up 5 bases, with 18 bases separating them. DNA for the CDR3: TGTGCCAGCAGCGATCAAACAGGTCGATCTTATGGCTACACCTTC. This sequence encodes CASSDQTGRSYGYTF.

This clonotype occurred once. The chain combines TRBV2 with TRBJ2-7; D call uncertain. V lost 6 bases, J lost 9 bases, and 12 bases lay in between. The germline CDR1 and CDR2 sequences are SNHLY and FYNNEI. The CDR3 totals 11 residues. The CDR3 protein is CASRGTVGQYF. The DNA for the CDR3 is TGTGCCAGCAGGGGAACAGTAGGGCAGTACTTC.

There are a few counts of this clonotype. The chain is built from TRBV28 and TRBJ1-1; TRBD1 matches 7 bases. V dropped 4 bases and J dropped 3; count of bases not matched to a gene: 8. Germline V CDR1 and CDR2: MDHEN, SYDVKM. The CDR3 runs to 15 residues. The DNA of the CDR3 is TGTGCCAGCAGTTCCCCCACGGGACAGCACACTGAAGCTTTCTTT. Translation gives CASSSPTGQHTEAFF.

This clonotype was seen many times. The rearrangement links TRBV6-1 to TRBJ2-7; D might be TRBD2 (6 bases). V gave up 2 bases and J gave up 5 bases, with 19 bases separating them. Germline V gene lookup returns CDR1 MNHNS and CDR2 SASEGT. The CDR3 is 16 residues long. The CDR3 bases are TGTGCCAGCAGTGAAACGGCAACGGGGGAGGTAGACGAGCAGTACTTC. This gives the protein CASSETATGEVDEQYF.

The rearrangement joins TRBV4-2 to TRBJ1-3; D not certain. Germline V gives CDR1 LGHNA, CDR2 YNFKEQ. The CDR3 has 16 amino acids. The V gene lost 5 bases and the J gene lost 0 bases, with 14 bases spanning the gap. CDR3 coding DNA: TGTGCCAGCAGCAAGGGAAAAGCCGCCTCTGGAAACACCATATATTTT. This sequence encodes CASSKGKAASGNTIYF.

This clonotype has a count of ten or more. This sequence joins TRBV4-1 and TRBJ2-1; 7 bases are shared with TRBD1. The CDR3 consists of 15 residues. The J segment lost 7 bases and the V segment lost 3 bases, leaving 9 bases of the junction unmatched. Germline CDR1 MGHRA, CDR2 YSYEKL. CDR3 in DNA: TGCGCCAGCAGCCACCCTAAGACAGGGTGGAATGAGCAGTTCTTC. Its protein is CASSHPKTGWNEQFF.

This clonotype was recorded many times. The chain carries TRBV3-1 and TRBJ2-7, with 8 bases that match TRBD1. Germline V CDR1 and CDR2: LGHDT, YNNKEL (reference sequence). Losses at the gene ends were 4 bases for V and 3 bases for J; bases not matched to a gene: 2. This CDR3 comprises 13 residues. CDR3 region: CASSPTGGYEQYF. The CDR3 DNA is TGTGCCAGCAGCCCTACAGGGGGCTACGAGCAGTACTTC.

A word on this clonotype: A read error may account for a junction end that differs from germline. The CDR3 coding sequence is TGTGCCAGCACAGGGAACACTGAAGCTTTC. It is translated as CASTGNTEAF. The V gene is TRBV2, the J gene TRBJ2-6, with D possibly being TRBD1 (5 bases). The CDR3 consists of 10 residues. The germline CDR1 and CDR2 sequences are SNHLY and FYNNEI.

The V gene is TRBV7-3, the J gene TRBJ1-1; 10 bases match TRBD1. The CDR3 runs to 15 residues. V shed 6 bases and J 5 bases; nucleotides not matched to a gene: 9. Germline V CDR1 and CDR2: SGHTA, FQGTGA. The CDR3 DNA follows: TGTGCCAGCAGTTTACTTGGGACAGGGGAGACTGAAGCTTTCTTT. Its protein product is CASSLLGTGETEAFF.

This clonotype was detected once. The rearrangement joins TRBV27 to TRBJ2-7; no clear D gene. Germline V CDR1 and CDR2: MNHEY, SMNVEV (reference sequence). This CDR3 spans 13 amino acids. Trimming shortened V by 5 bases and J by 0 bases, and 8 bases separated the two germline ends. CDR3 sequence: CASSLSNSYEQYF. In DNA, the CDR3 is TGTGCCAGCAGTCTAAGCAACTCCTACGAGCAGTACTTC.

This chain uses TRBV9 with TRBJ1-4; 11 bases are a match to TRBD1. Trimming took 0 bases from V and 5 from J; bases not matched to a gene: 3. Germline values: CDR1 SGDLS, CDR2 YYNGEE. CDR3 length: 16 residues. The CDR3 reads CASSVVGTGGNEKLFF. For the CDR3, the DNA is TGTGCCAGCAGCGTAGTAGGGACAGGGGGAAATGAAAAACTGTTTTTT.

This clonotype has a handful of counts. This rearrangement joins TRBV27 to TRBJ2-1, with D tentatively TRBD2 (6 bases). The CDR3 loop spans 15 amino acids. CDR1 and CDR2 (germline): MNHEY, SMNVEV (reference sequence). Trimming removed 4 bases at V and 0 bases at J, with 10 bases between. CDR3 loop: CASSSYGSSYNEQFF. The CDR3 DNA reads TGTGCCAGCAGTTCCTACGGGAGCTCCTACAATGAGCAGTTCTTC.

Concerning this clonotype: At one boundary the junction diverges from the germline segment, which might be a read error. The chain has TRBV5-1 and TRBJ1-6; D gene uncertain. The CDR3 extends over 15 amino acids. Germline V gene sequence: CDR1 SGHRS, CDR2 YFSETQ. Here the CDR3 reads CASSFGKSVGSPLHF. CDR3 bases: TGTGCCAGCAGCTTCGGAAAGAGTGTAGGTTCACCCCTCCACTTT.

This clonotype came up many times. V is TRBV5-5 and J is TRBJ2-5; D ambiguous. V lost 4 bases and J lost 0, with 7 bases in between. The germline CDR1 and CDR2 sequences are SGHKS and YYEKEE (reference sequence). This CDR3 region has 13 residues. In nucleotides, the CDR3 is TGTGCCAGCAGCCCTCCATACCAAGAGACCCAGTACTTC. Protein sequence: CASSPPYQETQYF.

The V call is TRBV19, the J call TRBJ1-6; D unresolved. V shed 3 bases and J shed 7 bases, with 4 bases lying between them. The germline CDR1 and CDR2 sequences are LNHDA and SQIVND (reference sequence). The CDR3 is made up of 12 amino acids. The CDR3 nucleotides read TGTGCCAGTAGTATTTACAATTCACCCCTCCACTTT. It is translated as CASSIYNSPLHF.

The sample holds many counts of this clonotype. V usage is TRBV12-3 or TRBV12-4 and J usage is TRBJ2-1; 7 nucleotides agree with TRBD2. This CDR3 has 15 residues. Losses at the gene ends were 5 bases for V and 2 bases for J; bases not matched to a gene: 6. CDR3 loop: CASSRGLVPYNEQFF. The CDR3 nucleotides are TGTGCCAGCAGTCGAGGACTAGTTCCCTACAATGAGCAGTTCTTC.

This clonotype was detected ten times or more. The chain employs TRBV5-6 and TRBJ2-7, with 11 bases aligning to TRBD2. The J segment lost 2 bases and the V segment lost 4 bases, leaving 14 bases of the junction unmatched. The CDR3 has 18 amino acids. CDR1 and CDR2 from the germline V gene are SGHDT and YYEEEE. The CDR3 loop reads CASSRKLPGTSGTYEQYF. The CDR3 region has the DNA TGTGCCAGCAGCCGGAAACTGCCCGGGACTAGCGGCACCTACGAGCAGTACTTC. The whole variable domain, filled in from reference TRBV5-6 and TRBJ2-7, reads DAGVTQSPTHLIKTRGQQVTLRCSPKSGHDTVSWYQQALGQGPQFIFQYYEEEERQRGNFPDRFSGHQFPNYSSELNVNALLLGDSALYLCASSRKLPGTSGTYEQYFGPGTRLTVT.

The rearrangement joins TRBV6-5 to TRBJ2-1; tentative D call: TRBD2 (6 bases). CDR1 is MNHEY, CDR2 SVGAGI, per germline. This CDR3 has 17 residues. Trimming cost V 7 bases and J 0 bases, with 19 bases left between them. CDR3 sequence (DNA): TGTGCCAGCACCCAAACGGGACTTGCCCACTCCTACAATGAGCAGTTCTTC. Translated: CASTQTGLAHSYNEQFF.

There are many counts of this clonotype. This chain links TRBV27 with TRBJ1-6; D is unresolved. V shed 2 bases and J shed 6 bases, with 8 bases lying between them. The CDR3 length is 14 residues. Germline V gene lookup returns CDR1 MNHEY and CDR2 SMNVEV (reference sequence). The DNA of the CDR3 is TGTGCCAGCAGTTTAAAGGGAAGTAATTCACCCCTCCACTTT. Translated, it gives CASSLKGSNSPLHF.